The 19 T cell receptor beta chains in this list originate from one sample, sequenced in a study of PD-L1 blockade in urothelial cancer. The time point denotes: pretreatment peripheral blood. Profiled with immunoSEQ multiplex PCR; TCRdb holds only in-frame clones, not every one. The repertoire consists of tens of thousands of clones, with around 85% occurring once and the leading ten covering under 15%. The sample consisted of PBMCs, taken around atezolizumab (anti-PD-L1) treatment. These receptors were collected from a man in his fifties or sixties with urothelial cancer.

This clone has just a few counts. The chain uses TRBV4-1 and TRBJ2-7; 11 bases map to TRBD2. Germline lookup yields CDR1 MGHRA and CDR2 YSYEKL. The CDR3 runs 16 residues. Germline trimming cut 1 base from V and 3 bases from J; bases unmatched to any gene: 5. CDR3 coding DNA: TGCGCCAGCAGCCAAGTCCAGGGACTAGCGGACTACGAGCAGTACTTC. It translates to CASSQVQGLADYEQYF.

This chain uses TRBV28 with TRBJ1-1; 7 bases align to TRBD1. This CDR3 region has 15 residues. V lost 6 bases to trimming and J lost 5 bases; unmatched junction nucleotides: 12. Germline values: CDR1 MDHEN, CDR2 SYDVKM. The CDR3 sequence is CASRLRDRAGTEAFF. The CDR3 DNA reads TGTGCCAGCAGATTAAGAGACAGGGCGGGTACTGAAGCTTTCTTT.

The chain couples TRBV4-1 to TRBJ2-1; 12 bases are a match to TRBD2. V dropped 6 bases and J dropped 15; count of bases not matched to a gene: 6. The CDR3 extends over 12 amino acids. The germline CDR1 and CDR2 sequences are MGHRA and YSYEKL. The CDR3 region is CASSRLAGATFF. CDR3 DNA sequence: TGCGCCAGCAGTAGACTAGCGGGGGCTACGTTCTTC.

The chain uses TRBV10-3 and TRBJ1-5, with unresolved D. The CDR3 spans 15 residues. CDR1 is ENHRY, CDR2 SYGVKD, per germline. V shed 3 bases and J shed 1 base, with 10 bases lying between them. The CDR3 reads CAISDRSSSNQPQHF. The CDR3 nucleotides read TGTGCCATCAGTGATCGGTCATCAAGCAATCAGCCCCAGCATTTT.

The rearrangement joins TRBV7-3 to TRBJ1-2; 10 nucleotides agree with TRBD1. Germline assignment: CDR1 SGHTA and CDR2 FQGTGA. Germline trimming cut 3 bases from V and 8 bases from J; bases unmatched to any gene: 9. This CDR3 region has 15 residues. CDR3 protein: CASSFTSGTGAGYTF. The DNA for the CDR3 is TGTGCCAGCAGCTTCACTTCCGGGACAGGGGCCGGCTACACCTTC. Looking up the rest from reference TRBV7-3 and TRBJ1-2 gives the full variable domain: GAGVSQTPSNKVTEKGKYVELRCDPISGHTALYWYRQSLGQGPEFLIYFQGTGAADDSGLPNDRFFAVRPEGSVSTLKIQRTERGDSAVYLCASSFTSGTGAGYTFGSGTRLTVV.

A few counts support this clone. The chain is built from TRBV30 and TRBJ2-7; the match to TRBD1 covers 8 bases. The V gene's germline CDR1 is GTSNPN and CDR2 SVGIG (reference sequence). V lost 3 bases, J lost 4 bases, and 11 bases stayed unmatched. The CDR3 length is 15 residues. The CDR3 bases are TGTGCCTGGAGGGGGGACAGGTCGGGATTATACGAGCAGTACTTC. As protein: CAWRGDRSGLYEQYF.

A single count supports this clone. J is TRBJ2-1 and V is TRBV19; the match to TRBD2 covers 10 bases. V was pared by 2 bases and J by 2 bases, with 3 bases of the junction left unmatched. The CDR3 has 16 amino acids. CDR1 is LNHDA, CDR2 SQIVND, per germline (reference sequence). CDR3 in DNA: TGTGCCAGTAGTATATCTGGGACTAGCGCCTACAATGAGCAGTTCTTC. Amino acids: CASSISGTSAYNEQFF.

This sequence joins TRBV2 and TRBJ2-7; D is perhaps TRBD2 (6 bases). The germline V and J ends were trimmed by 11 bases and 4 bases, with 15 bases remaining between them. Germline assignment: CDR1 SNHLY and CDR2 FYNNEI. The CDR3 has 12 amino acids. As DNA, the CDR3 is TGTGCCGGGAAAACCGGGACTTACGAGCAGTACTTC. It yields the protein CAGKTGTYEQYF.

The chain uses TRBV6-1 and TRBJ1-5; 7 nucleotides line up with TRBD1. CDR3 length: 15 residues. Per germline, CDR1 MNHNS and CDR2 SASEGT. V was clipped by 6 bases and J by 3 bases; unmatched bases: 8. CDR3 sequence: CASSSPGGVNQPQHF. The CDR3 DNA is TGTGCCAGCAGCTCACCAGGGGGTGTCAATCAGCCCCAGCATTTT.

The chain combines TRBV19 with TRBJ1-5; D is unresolved. The CDR3 extends over 15 amino acids. With 3 bases removed from V and 4 bases from J, the gap between germline ends came to 13 bases. Germline-derived CDR1 and CDR2 are LNHDA and SQIVND (reference sequence). CDR3 protein: CASSMFGAMNQPQHF. The DNA of the CDR3 is TGTGCCAGTAGTATGTTCGGAGCGATGAATCAGCCCCAGCATTTT. The full variable domain, completed using reference TRBV19 and TRBJ1-5, is DGGITQSPKYLFRKEGQNVTLSCEQNLNHDAMYWYRQDPGQGLRLIYYSQIVNDFQKGDIAEGYSVSREKKESFPLTVTSAQKNPTAFYLCASSMFGAMNQPQHFGDGTRLSIL.

The rearrangement links TRBV5-1 to TRBJ2-5; 7 positions agree with TRBD1. CDR3 length: 15 amino acids. J lost 6 bases, V lost 2 bases, and 10 bases had no gene match. Germline loops: CDR1 SGHRS, CDR2 YFSETQ. CDR3 amino acids: CASSFAGDSGKTQYF. The CDR3 nucleotides are TGCGCCAGCAGCTTCGCAGGGGACAGCGGTAAGACCCAGTACTTC. Complete variable domain (other parts from reference TRBV5-1 and TRBJ2-5): KAGVTQTPRYLIKTRGQQVTLSCSPISGHRSVSWYQQTPGQGLQFLFEYFSETQRNKGNFPGRFSGRQFSNSRSEMNVSTLELGDSALYLCASSFAGDSGKTQYFGPGTRLLVL.

The chain uses TRBV28 and TRBJ2-7; no definite D call. CDR3 size: 13 residues. Germline loops: CDR1 MDHEN, CDR2 SYDVKM. V was trimmed by 7 bases and J by 6 bases, leaving 16 bases between them. The DNA for the CDR3 is TGTGCCAGCAAGCCTAGTTCATCCCGCGAGCAGTACTTC. This translates into CASKPSSSREQYF.

The gene calls are TRBV7-2 and TRBJ1-5; no firm D call. V dropped 3 bases and J dropped 7 bases, with 4 bases sitting between them. Germline-derived CDR1 and CDR2 are SGHTA and FQGNSA. The length of the CDR3 is 11 residues. CDR3 residues: CASSFGQPQHF. Written as DNA, the CDR3 is TGTGCCAGCAGCTTCGGGCAGCCCCAGCATTTT.

V usage is TRBV27 and J usage is TRBJ2-3; 8 bases are shared with TRBD2. V gave up 4 bases and J gave up 6 bases; unmatched junction bases: 3. Germline-derived CDR1 and CDR2 are MNHEY and SMNVEV (reference sequence). The CDR3 is made up of 13 amino acids. The CDR3 DNA reads TGTGCCAGCAGTTGGCGGGAGGTTGATACGCAGTATTTT. Translated: CASSWREVDTQYF.

This sequence joins TRBV11-2 and TRBJ2-1, with 7 bases fitting TRBD2. The CDR3 has 14 amino acids. Trimming at V came to 2 bases and at J to 2 bases, leaving 0 bases not matched to a gene. Germline CDR1 and CDR2: SGHAT and FQNNGV. The CDR3 sequence: CASSLSGTYNEQFF. CDR3 bases: TGTGCCAGCAGCTTAAGCGGGACCTACAATGAGCAGTTCTTC.

The V and J genes are TRBV5-4 and TRBJ2-2, with 8 bases matching TRBD2. The CDR3 contains 16 residues. Germline V gives CDR1 SGHNT, CDR2 YYREEE (reference sequence). The J segment lost 0 bases and the V segment lost 5 bases, leaving 6 bases of the junction unmatched. The CDR3 protein is CASSWGRGANTGELFF. As DNA, the CDR3 is TGTGCCAGCAGTTGGGGGCGGGGGGCGAACACCGGGGAGCTGTTTTTT.

The chain has TRBV2 and TRBJ2-2, with D perhaps TRBD1 (6 bases). This CDR3 has 14 amino acids. Germline CDR1 and CDR2: SNHLY and FYNNEI. V lost 10 bases, J lost 4 bases, and 16 bases lay in between. The CDR3 DNA reads TGTGCCACCAGGGGCGTCCTTGGCACCGGGGAGCTGTTTTTT. This codes for CATRGVLGTGELFF.

This chain joins TRBV6-1 and TRBJ2-5; 7 nucleotides line up with TRBD2. Per the germline V gene, CDR1 is MNHNS and CDR2 is SASEGT. The CDR3 spans 15 residues. The V and J ends lost 3 bases and 0 bases, in that order; junction bases with no gene match: 4. The chain's CDR3 is CASSEAGAYQETQYF. The CDR3 bases are TGTGCCAGCAGTGAGGCGGGAGCGTACCAAGAGACCCAGTACTTC.

The chain combines TRBV9 with TRBJ1-3; no clear D. From germline, CDR1 is SGDLS and CDR2 YYNGEE. V dropped 0 bases and J dropped 1 base, with 8 bases sitting between them. The CDR3 is made up of 15 amino acids. The chain's CDR3 is CASSVGRGSGNTIYF. CDR3 sequence (DNA): TGTGCCAGCAGCGTAGGGAGAGGGTCTGGAAACACCATATATTTT.